The entry below gives a single TCR beta chain sequence along with its context. Germline CDR1 reads SGHTA; CDR2 reads FQGTGA. This CDR3 has 15 residues. V shed 3 bases, J shed 2 bases, and the junction held 4 bases outside the gene matches. These data belong to a study of blood T cell repertoires in COVID-19. Across the study: Acute and convalescent COVID-19 samples came from the United States, Italy and Spain.

Per the original data handling: Reference gene primers were amplified, and this amplification served to estimate nucleated cell counts. Method: immunoSEQ multiplex PCR; TCRdb's copy keeps in-frame clones and lacks some. The DNA gave D and trimming, while V, J and clone size come from that table. This table has some 400,000 clones, roughly 86% appearing once. Enrolment of Seattle patients took place during active infection, and they were followed longitudinally. Sequencing was carried out using peripheral blood. This sequence was found in a woman aged 55-75 years with COVID-19, enrolled during active disease. The chain is built from TRBV7-3 and TRBJ2-5; 9 bases align to TRBD1. The DNA for the CDR3 is TGTGCCAGCAGCTTTGGGACAGGGAAACAAGAGACCCAGTACTTC. Residues: CASSFGTGKQETQYF.